Below are 2 T cell receptor beta chains sequenced from a single sample in a study of Graves' ophthalmopathy and Graves' hyperthyroidism. RNA served as the template for amplifying TCR beta CDR3 regions. Amplification began with first-round RT-PCR using HTBI primers, then second-round multiplex PCR was performed. TCRdb used MiXCR to reprocess the multiplex PCR reads, holding one entry per CDR3 protein. The data contain under 350,000 distinct CDR3 sequences, roughly a sixth of them singletons. The sample consisted of peripheral blood. The receptors here all came from an adult man with Graves' ophthalmopathy.

The table lists this clonotype with many counts. The rearrangement uses TRBV2 and TRBJ2-5; D gene ambiguous. V shed 4 bases and J shed 4 bases, with 13 bases lying between them. Germline V gene sequence: CDR1 SNHLY, CDR2 FYNNEI. There are 14 residues in the CDR3. CDR3 coding DNA: TGTGCCAGCAGTGGCGTCCGGGTACGAGAGACCCAGTACTTC. Residues: CASSGVRVRETQYF.

This clonotype was counted at least ten times. V usage is TRBV2 and J usage is TRBJ2-7; D may be TRBD1 or TRBD2 (5 bases each). Trimming took 3 bases from V and 4 from J, leaving 13 bases between them. Germline V lookup: CDR1 SNHLY, CDR2 FYNNEI. The CDR3 runs 14 residues. The CDR3 nucleotides read TGTGCCAGCAGTGAGTCGGGACGGCAGTACGAGCAGTACTTC. This gives the protein CASSESGRQYEQYF. Complete variable domain (other parts from reference TRBV2 and TRBJ2-7): EPEVTQTPSHQVTQMGQEVILRCVPISNHLYFYWYRQILGQKVEFLVSFYNNEISEKSEIFDDQFSVERPDGSNFTLKIRSTKLEDSAMYFCASSESGRQYEQYFGPGTRLTVT.